A selection of T cell receptor beta chains follows, all from one sample in a study of cytomegalovirus exposure and HLA in healthy donors. Sequenced by immunoSEQ multiplex PCR; TCRdb stores in-frame clones only, minus some. The repertoire holds approximately 170,000 clones, with about 76% as singletons. Sequencing was performed on PBMCs. These receptors were obtained from a woman between 35 and 50 years old in good health and CMV-seropositive. Each CDR3 is given with its conserved first and last residue. A D gene is named only where the DNA matches it firmly. Clone size is stated in some rows and not others, as once, few, many or a class when expanded.

>few|TRBJ1-3|NA|TRBV30
TGTGCCTGGACGAGAGGGATTTCTGGAAACACCATATATTTT
CAWTRGISGNTIYF
>once|TRBJ1-3|TRBD1|TRBV2
TGTGCCAGCAGTGAAGAACAGGGGGCCGGAAACACCATATATTTT
CASSEEQGAGNTIYF
>NA|TRBJ2-2|NA|TRBV5-4
TGTGCCAGCAGCTTGGTGGGCCATCATGCCCCCGGGGAGCTGTTTTTT
CASSLVGHHAPGELFF
>NA|TRBJ2-4|TRBD2|TRBV10-2
TGCGCCAGCAGTCGGGCTTCAGTACGGGAGGTACTCATTCAGTACTTC
CASSRASVREVLIQYF
>NA|TRBJ1-6|NA|TRBV7-2
TGTGCCAGCAGCTTAGGTCGACAGGAGAATTCACCCCTCCACTTT
CASSLGRQENSPLHF
>NA|TRBJ2-7|NA|TRBV4-3
TGCGCCAGCAGCCAAGTGGGGGCAGGGGCCTACGAGCAGTACTTC
CASSQVGAGAYEQYF
>NA|TRBJ2-5|TRBD2|TRBV5-4
TGTGCCAGCAGCTTGGGGCTAGCGGGGGGGGAAGAGACCCAGTACTTC
CASSLGLAGGEETQYF
>NA|TRBJ1-2|TRBD1|TRBV7-2
TGTGCCAGCAGCTTAGCAGTGACGACAGGGGCAGGTGGCTACACCTTC
CASSLAVTTGAGGYTF
>NA|TRBJ2-7|TRBD2|TRBV5-1
TGCGCCAGCAGCATCCCCGGGACTAGCGGGGGGGACCTTTACTTC
CASSIPGTSGGDLYF
>few|TRBJ2-3|TRBD1|TRBV30
TGTGCCTGGAGTTCTTCCGGACAGGGGATATACCAAGATACGCAGTATTTT
CAWSSSGQGIYQDTQYF
>NA|TRBJ2-5|TRBD2|TRBV30
TGTGCCTGGACACCGGGAGGTGAGACCCAGTACTTC
CAWTPGGETQYF
>NA|TRBJ1-5|NA|TRBV13
TGTGCCAGCACCCAAGCCAGGGCCAATCAGCCCCAGCATTTT
CASTQARANQPQHF
>once|TRBJ2-1|NA|TRBV11-2
TGTGCCAGCAGCCGGACTCAGCAGTTCTTC
CASSRTQQFF
>NA|TRBJ2-3|NA|TRBV5-4
TGTGCCAGCACCACCCGGAGCAGCGGGACAGATACGCAGTATTTT
CASTTRSSGTDTQYF
>NA|TRBJ2-5|NA|TRBV7-9
TGTGCCAGCATGGGCAGTCAAGAGACCCAGTACTTC
CASMGSQETQYF
>NA|TRBJ2-5|TRBD2|TRBV7-2
TGTGCCAGCAGCTTAGACCCCTTGTTTGGGCGGGAGCAGTACTTC
CASSLDPLFGREQYF
>NA|TRBJ2-3|NA|TRBV2
TGTGCCAGCAGTGAGTGGTCTAGCGAAACAGATACGCAGTATTTT
CASSEWSSETDTQYF
>NA|TRBJ2-2|TRBD1|TRBV27
TGTGCCAGCAGTCGCCGGGACAGGGACACCGGGGAGCTGTTTTTT
CASSRRDRDTGELFF
>NA|TRBJ1-5|TRBD1|TRBV5-1
TGCGCCAGCAGCTTGGGGGGGACAGGGGATAGCAATCAGCCCCAGCATTTT
CASSLGGTGDSNQPQHF
>NA|TRBJ2-7|NA|TRBV18
TGTGCCAGCTCACCTCCCGGCAGGGTCTACGAGCAGTACTTC
CASSPPGRVYEQYF
>NA|TRBJ2-3|TRBD2|TRBV5-1
TGCGCCAGCAGCCAAAGAGGACTAGCGTCCACAGATACGCAGTATTTT
CASSQRGLASTDTQYF
>NA|TRBJ1-2|TRBD1|TRBV6-5
TGTGCCAGCAGTTACTCGACAGGGACCTCCTATGGCTACACCTTC
CASSYSTGTSYGYTF
>NA|TRBJ2-7|TRBD1|TRBV11-3
TGTGCCAGCAGCCCGACAGGGGACGGCTACGAGCAGTACTTC
CASSPTGDGYEQYF
>NA|TRBJ2-5|TRBD1|TRBV7-7
TGTGCCAGCAGCTTACAGGGGGCCGAGACCCAGTACTTC
CASSLQGAETQYF
>once|TRBJ2-7|NA|TRBV5-1
TGCGCCAGCAGCTTTTTAGCGGACGGGCAGTACTTC
CASSFLADGQYF
>NA|TRBJ2-1|TRBD1|TRBV11-2
TGTGCCAGCAGCTTTGACAGGGGGAATGAGCAGTTCTTC
CASSFDRGNEQFF
>NA|TRBJ2-7|TRBD1|TRBV19
TGTGCCAGTAAGGGGACAGCCCCCAACGAGCAGTACTTC
CASKGTAPNEQYF
>NA|TRBJ2-6|NA|TRBV5-4
TGTGCCAGCAGCTTGGGCAGGTGGGAGGTCCTGACTTTC
CASSLGRWEVLTF
>NA|TRBJ2-7|TRBD1|TRBV5-1
TGCGCCAGCAGCCACGGGACAGGAGCCTACGAGCAGTACTTC
CASSHGTGAYEQYF
>NA|TRBJ1-5|TRBD1|TRBV19
TGTGCCAGCCGGGGACAGGGAAGGAGGATCGATCAGCCCCAGCATTTT
CASRGQGRRIDQPQHF
>NA|TRBJ1-2|TRBD1|TRBV7-2
TGTGCCAGCAGCTTAGGCCAATTGGGACAGGGGTATGGCTACACCTTC
CASSLGQLGQGYGYTF
>NA|TRBJ1-1|NA|TRBV29-1
TGCAGCGTTGAAAATAGGGGTACTGAAGCTTTCTTT
CSVENRGTEAFF
>NA|TRBJ2-3|TRBD2|TRBV7-2
TGTGCCAGCAGCCTTAGCGGGGGGGCCCCAGATACGCAGTATTTT
CASSLSGGAPDTQYF
>NA|TRBJ1-2|TRBD1|TRBV9
TGTGCCAGCAGCGTAGATTCCGGGACAGGGGTCGGCTACACCTTC
CASSVDSGTGVGYTF
>NA|TRBJ1-2|TRBD1|TRBV29-1
TGCAGCGTTGAGTCGCAGGGGGCTGGCTATGGCTACACCTTC
CSVESQGAGYGYTF
>NA|TRBJ2-3|TRBD2|TRBV5-4
TGTGCCAGCAGCCCTGAACTAGCGGGGGGCCAGGATACGCAGTATTTT
CASSPELAGGQDTQYF
>NA|TRBJ2-2|NA|TRBV19
TGTGCCAGCCAGAGGGGACTTACGAACACCGGGGAGCTGTTTTTT
CASQRGLTNTGELFF
>NA|TRBJ2-1|NA|TRBV6-5
TGTGCCAGCAGTTACGACAGTTCCTACAATGAGCAGTTCTTC
CASSYDSSYNEQFF
>once|TRBJ2-1|TRBD1|TRBV10-1
TGCGCCAGCAGTGAAGGGACAGGATGGGAAAATGAGCAGTTCTTC
CASSEGTGWENEQFF